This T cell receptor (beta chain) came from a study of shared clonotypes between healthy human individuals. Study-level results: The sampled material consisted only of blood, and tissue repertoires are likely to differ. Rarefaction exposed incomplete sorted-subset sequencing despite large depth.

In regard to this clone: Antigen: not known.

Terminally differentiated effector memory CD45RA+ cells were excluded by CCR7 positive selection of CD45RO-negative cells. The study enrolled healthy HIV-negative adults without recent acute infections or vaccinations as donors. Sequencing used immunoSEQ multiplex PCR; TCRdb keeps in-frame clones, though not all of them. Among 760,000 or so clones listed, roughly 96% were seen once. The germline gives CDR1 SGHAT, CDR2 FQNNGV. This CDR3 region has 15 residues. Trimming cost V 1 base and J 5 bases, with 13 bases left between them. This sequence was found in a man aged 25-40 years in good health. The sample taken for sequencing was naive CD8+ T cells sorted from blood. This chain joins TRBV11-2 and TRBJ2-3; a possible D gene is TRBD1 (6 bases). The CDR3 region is CASSLAARRGDTQYF. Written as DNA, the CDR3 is TGTGCCAGCAGCTTAGCGGCACGCAGGGGAGATACGCAGTATTTT.